The 26 T cell receptor beta chains below were found in one sample sequenced in a study of CD8 T cells in Susac syndrome. The RNA, roughly 0.45 to 1 ug, was put through reverse transcription using random hexamers. TCRdb reanalysed the immunoSEQ multiplex PCR reads using MiXCR and keeps one entry per CDR3 protein. The sample lists 150,000 to 160,000 distinct CDR3 sequences; roughly 95% were seen once. Sequencing input: CD4+ T cells from PBMCs. These receptors all come from a human donor with Susac syndrome.

The chain employs TRBV6-6 and TRBJ2-5; no reliable D call. CDR1 and CDR2 from the germline V gene are MNHNY and SVGAGI (reference sequence). This CDR3 comprises 12 residues. The V gene lost 7 bases and the J gene lost 0 bases, with 6 bases spanning the gap. The CDR3 bases are TGTGCCAGCAAGTCGGACCAAGAGACCCAGTACTTC. Its translation: CASKSDQETQYF.

This sequence joins TRBV4-3 and TRBJ2-2; 8 positions match TRBD2. Per the germline V gene, CDR1 is LGHNA and CDR2 is YSLEER. J was trimmed by 5 bases and V by 2 bases; bases with no gene match: 7. This CDR3 is 16 amino acids long. CDR3 residues: CASSQQGLAGTGELFF. CDR3 nucleotides: TGCGCCAGCAGCCAACAGGGGCTAGCGGGTACCGGGGAGCTGTTTTTT.

The V and J genes are TRBV18 and TRBJ1-4; tentatively, D is TRBD1 (5 bases). CDR3 size: 15 residues. Germline V gives CDR1 KGHSH, CDR2 LQKENI. The V gene lost 4 bases and the J gene lost 0 bases, with 9 bases spanning the gap. CDR3 loop: CASSRPGPTNEKLFF. In DNA, the CDR3 is TGTGCCAGCTCACGACCGGGGCCAACTAATGAAAAACTGTTTTTT. The full variable domain, its missing parts supplied by reference TRBV18 and TRBJ1-4, is NAGVMQNPRHLVRRRGQEARLRCSPMKGHSHVYWYRQLPEEGLKFMVYLQKENIIDESGMPKERFSAEFPKEGPSILRIQQVVRGDSAAYFCASSRPGPTNEKLFFGSGTQLSVL.

V usage is TRBV7-2 and J usage is TRBJ2-1, with D perhaps TRBD2 (5 bases). The V and J ends lost 0 bases and 9 bases respectively, with 9 bases between them. The CDR3 covers 13 residues. CDR1 SGHTA and CDR2 FQGNSA come from the germline V gene. CDR3 DNA: TGTGCCAGCAGCTTAGCGTACGGAGGTGAGCAGTTCTTC. It specifies CASSLAYGGEQFF.

The chain links TRBV5-1 to TRBJ2-2; D unclear. Germline CDR1 SGHRS, CDR2 YFSETQ. Trimming stripped 7 bases from V and 7 bases from J, with 8 bases between. This CDR3 has 11 amino acids. The CDR3: CASLGFGELFF. The DNA of the CDR3 is TGCGCCAGCCTTGGTTTCGGGGAGCTGTTTTTT.

This chain uses TRBV9 with TRBJ2-3; D may match TRBD1 or TRBD2 (5 bases each). Per the germline V gene, CDR1 is SGDLS and CDR2 is YYNGEE. Trimming cost V 2 bases and J 2 bases, with 9 bases left between them. The length of the CDR3 is 14 residues. Here the CDR3 reads CASSVRETTDTQYF. The DNA for the CDR3 is TGTGCCAGCAGCGTCAGGGAGACCACAGATACGCAGTATTTT.

The rearrangement uses TRBV4-2 and TRBJ2-7; D is uncertain. Germline V gene data show CDR1 as LGHNA and CDR2 as YNFKEQ. The CDR3 runs 13 residues. V lost 0 bases and J lost 6, with 9 bases in between. The CDR3 sequence: CASSQDTFGEQYF. CDR3 DNA sequence: TGTGCCAGCAGCCAAGATACCTTTGGCGAGCAGTACTTC.

DNA for the CDR3: TGTGCCAGCAGCGTAGTTAAGGGACCGAACACTGAAGCTTTCTTT. It codes for CASSVVKGPNTEAFF. The J gene is TRBJ1-1, the V gene TRBV9, with TRBD1 as a possible D gene (5 bases). The CDR3 has 15 residues. Trimming left V 0 bases short and J 1 base short, with 10 bases between. Germline loops: CDR1 SGDLS, CDR2 YYNGEE.

This clonotype was observed a single time. This chain uses TRBV20-1 with TRBJ2-5; possibly TRBD2 for D (7 bases). V shed 7 bases and J shed 3 bases, with 12 bases lying between them. Germline V gene sequence: CDR1 DFQATT, CDR2 SNEGSKA (reference sequence). CDR3 length: 12 residues. This chain's CDR3 is CSGGRGKETQYF. In nucleotides, the CDR3 is TGCAGTGGGGGGAGGGGGAAAGAGACCCAGTACTTC.

The rearrangement joins TRBV3-1 to TRBJ2-7; 9 bases align to TRBD2. The CDR3 runs 15 residues. Per germline, CDR1 LGHDT and CDR2 YNNKEL (reference sequence). Trimming took 1 base from V and 1 from J; bases not matched to a gene: 2. CDR3 in amino acids: CASSQGAGGSYEQYF. The CDR3 DNA reads as TGTGCCAGCAGCCAAGGAGCGGGGGGTTCCTACGAGCAGTACTTC.

The chain couples TRBV24-1 to TRBJ2-3; the D gene is possibly TRBD1 (5 bases). The germline V gene encodes CDR1 KGHDR and CDR2 SFDVKD. Trimming shortened V by 1 base and J by 12 bases, and 10 bases separated the two germline ends. This CDR3 comprises 12 residues. The CDR3 DNA follows: TGTGCCACCAGTGATTTTGGGGCGGCCCAGTATTTT. This encodes CATSDFGAAQYF.

V usage is TRBV10-2 and J usage is TRBJ1-1; D possibly corresponds to TRBD1 (5 bases). The V gene lost 6 bases and the J gene lost 1 base, with 6 bases spanning the gap. Germline V gene sequence: CDR1 WSHSY, CDR2 SAAADI. The CDR3 length is 12 residues. CDR3 protein: CASRGGNTEAFF. Written as DNA, the CDR3 is TGCGCCAGCAGGGGGGGGAACACTGAAGCTTTCTTT.

The chain joins TRBV12-3 or TRBV12-4 to TRBJ1-2; D ambiguous. The CDR3 is made up of 12 amino acids. Trimming shortened V by 6 bases and J by 5 bases, and 10 bases separated the two germline ends. CDR3: CASRKTEYGYTF. CDR3 sequence (DNA): TGTGCCAGCAGAAAAACAGAATATGGCTACACCTTC.

The chain recombines TRBV14 with TRBJ1-6, with D possibly matching TRBD1 (5 bases). Trimming removed 8 bases at V and 11 bases at J, with 22 bases between. The CDR3 loop spans 15 amino acids. Germline CDR1 is SGHDN and CDR2 is FVKESK. CDR3 region: CASEEEDTSPPPLHF. The CDR3 nucleotides are TGTGCCAGCGAGGAGGAGGACACCAGTCCCCCACCCCTCCACTTT.

The chain employs TRBV6-2 or TRBV6-3 and TRBJ2-1, with 7 bases matching TRBD2. The junction had 7 bases not matched to a gene; V was cut back by 6 bases and J by 2 bases. The CDR3 runs 15 residues. CDR1 is MNHEY and CDR2 is SVGEGT in the germline V gene. The chain's CDR3 is CASRESLAAYNEQFF. CDR3 coding DNA: TGTGCCAGCAGGGAAAGCCTAGCGGCCTACAATGAGCAGTTCTTC.

The chain carries TRBV19 and TRBJ2-5; D perhaps matches TRBD1 (5 bases). This CDR3 region has 13 residues. V lost 3 bases and J lost 4, with 9 bases in between. CDR1 is LNHDA and CDR2 is SQIVND in the germline V gene (reference sequence). In DNA, the CDR3 is TGTGCCAGTAGTATCTGGGGCGGAGAGACCCAGTACTTC. Translating gives CASSIWGGETQYF.

The J gene is TRBJ1-2, the V gene TRBV20-1; D is unresolved. CDR1 is DFQATT, CDR2 SNEGSKA, per germline (reference sequence). The V end lost 1 base, the J end lost 4 bases, and 10 bases lay between the germline ends. The CDR3 length is 13 residues. The CDR3 DNA follows: TGCAGTGCTAGAGGGGGATCTCGCTATGGCTACACCTTC. Translated, it gives CSARGGSRYGYTF.

The gene calls are TRBV20-1 and TRBJ1-5; no firm D call. The CDR3 is 15 amino acids. V was pared by 2 bases and J by 2 bases, with 13 bases between. CDR1 DFQATT and CDR2 SNEGSKA come from the germline V gene (reference sequence). The chain's CDR3 is CSARMGSNGNQPQHF. The CDR3 DNA reads TGCAGTGCTAGAATGGGAAGTAACGGCAATCAGCCCCAGCATTTT.

This chain joins TRBV5-1 and TRBJ2-5; unclear D gene. The germline gives CDR1 SGHRS, CDR2 YFSETQ. V dropped 4 bases and J dropped 3 bases, with 13 bases sitting between them. The CDR3 length is 14 residues. CDR3 in amino acids: CASSIGYAEETQYF. The CDR3 DNA reads TGCGCCAGCAGCATCGGCTACGCTGAAGAGACCCAGTACTTC.

V usage is TRBV27 and J usage is TRBJ2-1, with TRBD1 identical over 8 bases. Germline CDR1 is MNHEY and CDR2 is SMNVEV (reference sequence). V was clipped by 6 bases and J by 9 bases; unmatched bases: 7. CDR3 length: 13 residues. CDR3 sequence reads: CASSPVQGGEQFF. In DNA, the CDR3 is TGTGCCAGCAGCCCCGTACAGGGGGGTGAGCAGTTCTTC.

The genes are TRBV3-1 and TRBJ2-4; D tentatively reads TRBD1 or TRBD2 (6 bases each). Per the germline V gene, CDR1 is LGHDT and CDR2 is YNNKEL (reference sequence). Trimming took off 5 bases at V and 0 bases at J, with 11 bases between the two ends. The CDR3 has 15 residues. CDR3 sequence (DNA): TGTGCCAGCAGCGCGGGACAACTAGCCAAAAACATTCAGTACTTC. It is translated as CASSAGQLAKNIQYF.

The chain recombines TRBV5-6 with TRBJ2-7, with TRBD1 identical over 9 bases. CDR1 is SGHDT, CDR2 YYEEEE, per germline. V dropped 2 bases and J dropped 4; count of bases not matched to a gene: 10. The CDR3 is made up of 16 amino acids. DNA for the CDR3: TGTGCCAGCAGCTTCCGGACCCGGACAGGGGCATACGAGCAGTACTTC. It encodes CASSFRTRTGAYEQYF.

The chain joins TRBV9 to TRBJ2-1, with D uncertain. The CDR3 covers 14 residues. CDR1 is SGDLS and CDR2 is YYNGEE in the germline V gene. V lost 0 bases, J lost 6 bases, and 10 bases lay in between. The CDR3 spells CASSVGQEGNEQFF. In DNA, the CDR3 is TGTGCCAGCAGCGTAGGTCAAGAAGGCAATGAGCAGTTCTTC.

V usage is TRBV18 and J usage is TRBJ1-5; D possibly corresponds to TRBD1 (5 bases). V was trimmed by 6 bases and J by 0 bases, leaving 12 bases between them. This CDR3 has 15 amino acids. Germline lookup yields CDR1 KGHSH and CDR2 LQKENI. The CDR3 bases are TGTGCCAGCTCTCGCGACAGACATAGCAATCAGCCCCAGCATTTT. This gives the protein CASSRDRHSNQPQHF.

The V call is TRBV2, the J call TRBJ2-5; 7 bases fit TRBD1. The CDR3 runs 14 residues. From germline, CDR1 is SNHLY and CDR2 FYNNEI. With V trimmed by 8 bases and J by 2 bases, 8 bases remained unmatched. The CDR3 DNA is TGTGCCAGCGGGAGAGACAGGGCTCAAGAGACCCAGTACTTC. It is translated as CASGRDRAQETQYF.

This chain links TRBV6-2 or TRBV6-3 with TRBJ2-7; possible D gene TRBD2, 6 bases. The ends were cut back, 4 bases at V and 9 bases at J, with 10 bases in the middle. The CDR3 spans 11 residues. Per germline, CDR1 MNHEY and CDR2 SVGEGT. This chain's CDR3 is CASSSRGTQYF. CDR3 nucleotides: TGTGCCAGCAGTTCCCGGGGGACGCAGTACTTC.